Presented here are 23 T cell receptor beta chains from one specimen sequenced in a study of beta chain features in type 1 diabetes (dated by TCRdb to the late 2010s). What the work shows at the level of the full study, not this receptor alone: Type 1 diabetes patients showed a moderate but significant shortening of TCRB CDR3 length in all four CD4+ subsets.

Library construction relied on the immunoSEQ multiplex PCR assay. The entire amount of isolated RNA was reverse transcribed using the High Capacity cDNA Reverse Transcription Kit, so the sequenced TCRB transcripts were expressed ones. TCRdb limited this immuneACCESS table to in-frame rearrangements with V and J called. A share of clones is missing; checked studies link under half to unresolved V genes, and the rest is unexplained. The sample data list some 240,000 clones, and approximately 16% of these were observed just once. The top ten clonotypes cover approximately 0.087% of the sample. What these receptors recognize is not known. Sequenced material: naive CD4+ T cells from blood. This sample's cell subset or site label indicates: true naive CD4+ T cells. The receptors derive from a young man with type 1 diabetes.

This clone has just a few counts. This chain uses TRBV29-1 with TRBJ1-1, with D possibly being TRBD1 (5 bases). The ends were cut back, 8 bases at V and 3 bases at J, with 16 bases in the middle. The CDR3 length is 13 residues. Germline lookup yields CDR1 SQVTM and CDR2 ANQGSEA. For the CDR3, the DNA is TGCAGCTCCCAGGGACGGATCGACACTGAAGCTTTCTTT. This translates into CSSQGRIDTEAFF.

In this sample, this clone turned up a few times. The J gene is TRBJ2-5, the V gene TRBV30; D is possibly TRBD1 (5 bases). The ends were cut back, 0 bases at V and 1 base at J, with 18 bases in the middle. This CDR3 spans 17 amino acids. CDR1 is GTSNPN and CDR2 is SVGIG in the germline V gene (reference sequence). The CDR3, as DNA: TGTGCCTGGAGTGTACAACGAGGCAGGGCCTCCCAAGAGACCCAGTACTTC. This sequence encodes CAWSVQRGRASQETQYF.

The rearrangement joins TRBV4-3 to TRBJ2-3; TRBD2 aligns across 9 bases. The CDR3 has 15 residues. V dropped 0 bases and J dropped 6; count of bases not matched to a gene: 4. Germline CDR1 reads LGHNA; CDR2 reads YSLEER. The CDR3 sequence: CASSQEPSGTDTQYF. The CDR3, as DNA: TGCGCCAGCAGCCAAGAGCCTAGCGGGACCGATACGCAGTATTTT.

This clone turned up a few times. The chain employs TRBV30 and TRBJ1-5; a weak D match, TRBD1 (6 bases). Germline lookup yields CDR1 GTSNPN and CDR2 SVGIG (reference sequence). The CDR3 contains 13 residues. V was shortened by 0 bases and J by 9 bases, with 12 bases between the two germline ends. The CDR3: CAWSVQGLGPQHF. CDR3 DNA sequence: TGTGCCTGGAGTGTTCAGGGGTTGGGGCCCCAGCATTTT.

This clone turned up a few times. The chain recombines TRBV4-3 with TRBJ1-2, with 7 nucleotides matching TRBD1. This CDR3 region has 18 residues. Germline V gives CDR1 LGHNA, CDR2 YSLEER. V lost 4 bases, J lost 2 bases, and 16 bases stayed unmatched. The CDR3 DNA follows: TGCGCCAGCAGCCCTTTTTCCGCCGGGGACAGTCAGAACTATGGCTACACCTTC. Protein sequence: CASSPFSAGDSQNYGYTF.

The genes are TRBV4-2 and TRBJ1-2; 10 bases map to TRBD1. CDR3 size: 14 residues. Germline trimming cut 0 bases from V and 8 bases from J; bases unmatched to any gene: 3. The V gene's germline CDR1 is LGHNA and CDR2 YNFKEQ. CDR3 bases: TGTGCCAGCAGCCAAGAGGGACAGGGGACAGGCTACACCTTC. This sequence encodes CASSQEGQGTGYTF.

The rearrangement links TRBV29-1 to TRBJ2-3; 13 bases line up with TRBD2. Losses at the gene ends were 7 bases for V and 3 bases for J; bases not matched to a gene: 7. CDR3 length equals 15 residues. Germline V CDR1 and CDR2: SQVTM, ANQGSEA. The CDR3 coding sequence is TGCAGCGGAAGACTAGCGGGAGGTGGGACAGATACGCAGTATTTT. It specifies CSGRLAGGGTDTQYF.

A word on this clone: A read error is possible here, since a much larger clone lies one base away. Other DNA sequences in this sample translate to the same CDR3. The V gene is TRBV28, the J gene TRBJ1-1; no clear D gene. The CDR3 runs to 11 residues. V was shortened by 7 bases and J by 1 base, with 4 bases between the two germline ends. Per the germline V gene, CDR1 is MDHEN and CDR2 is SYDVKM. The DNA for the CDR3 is TGTGCCAGCATCGGGAACACTGAAGCTTTCTTT. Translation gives CASIGNTEAFF.

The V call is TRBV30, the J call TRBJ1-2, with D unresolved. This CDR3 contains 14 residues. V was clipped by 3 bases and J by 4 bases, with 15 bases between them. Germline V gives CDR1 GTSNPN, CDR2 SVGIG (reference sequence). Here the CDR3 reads CAWSEGSTGYGYTF. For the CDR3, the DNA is TGTGCCTGGAGCGAAGGGTCGACGGGCTATGGCTACACCTTC.

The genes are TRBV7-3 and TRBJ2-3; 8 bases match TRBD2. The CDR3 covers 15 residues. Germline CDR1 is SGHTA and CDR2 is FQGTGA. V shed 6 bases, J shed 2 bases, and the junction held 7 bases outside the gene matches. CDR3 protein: CASRQAGAFTDTQYF. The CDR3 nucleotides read TGTGCCAGCAGGCAAGCGGGAGCATTCACAGATACGCAGTATTTT.

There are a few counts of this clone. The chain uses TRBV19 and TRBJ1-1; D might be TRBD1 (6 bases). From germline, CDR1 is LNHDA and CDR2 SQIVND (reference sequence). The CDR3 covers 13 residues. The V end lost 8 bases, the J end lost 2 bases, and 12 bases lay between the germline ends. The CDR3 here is CASSEDRNTEAFF. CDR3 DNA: TGTGCCAGTTCAGAGGACAGAAACACTGAAGCTTTCTTT.

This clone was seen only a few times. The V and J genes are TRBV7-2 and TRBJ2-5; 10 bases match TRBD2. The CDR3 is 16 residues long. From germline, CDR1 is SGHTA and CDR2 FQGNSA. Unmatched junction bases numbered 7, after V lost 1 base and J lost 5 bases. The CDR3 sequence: CASSLVRLAGEETQYF. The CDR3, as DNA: TGTGCCAGCAGCTTAGTTCGCCTAGCGGGAGAGGAGACCCAGTACTTC. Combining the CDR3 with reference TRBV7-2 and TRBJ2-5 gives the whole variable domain GAGVSQSPSNKVTEKGKDVELRCDPISGHTALYWYRQSLGQGLEFLIYFQGNSAPDKSGLPSDRFSAERTGGSVSTLTIQRTQQEDSAVYLCASSLVRLAGEETQYFGPGTRLLVL.

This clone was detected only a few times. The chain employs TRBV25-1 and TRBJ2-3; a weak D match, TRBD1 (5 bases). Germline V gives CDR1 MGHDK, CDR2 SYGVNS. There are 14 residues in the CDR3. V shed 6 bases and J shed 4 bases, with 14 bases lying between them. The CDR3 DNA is TGTGCCAGCAGAGGAAACAGGTCATCAGATACGCAGTATTTT. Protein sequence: CASRGNRSSDTQYF.

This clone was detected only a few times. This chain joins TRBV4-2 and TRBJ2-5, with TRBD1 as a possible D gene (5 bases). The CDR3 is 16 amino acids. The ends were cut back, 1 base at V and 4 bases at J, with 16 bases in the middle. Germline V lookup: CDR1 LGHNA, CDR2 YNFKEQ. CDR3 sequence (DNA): TGTGCCAGCAGCCAAGGCCCGGACCAGGGCGGAGAGACCCAGTACTTC. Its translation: CASSQGPDQGGETQYF.

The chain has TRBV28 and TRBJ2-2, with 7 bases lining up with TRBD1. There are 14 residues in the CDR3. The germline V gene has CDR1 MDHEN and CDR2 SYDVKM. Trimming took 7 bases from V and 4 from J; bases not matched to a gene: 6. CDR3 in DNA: TGTGCCAGCATAAGGGACAGCGGCACCGGGGAGCTGTTTTTT. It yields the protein CASIRDSGTGELFF.

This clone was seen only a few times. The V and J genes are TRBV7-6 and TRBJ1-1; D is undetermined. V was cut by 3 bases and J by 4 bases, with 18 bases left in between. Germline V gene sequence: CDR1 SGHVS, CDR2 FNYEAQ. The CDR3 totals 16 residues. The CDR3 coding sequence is TGTGCCAGCAGCTTGGTGCCTTCTCCCCTAGGCACTGAAGCTTTCTTT. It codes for CASSLVPSPLGTEAFF.

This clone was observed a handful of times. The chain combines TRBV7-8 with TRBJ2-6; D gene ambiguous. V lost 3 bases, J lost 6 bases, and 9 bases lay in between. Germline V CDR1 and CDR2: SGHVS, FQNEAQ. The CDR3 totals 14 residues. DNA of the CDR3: TGTGCCAGCAGCTTGCGCCAGATGGCCAACGTCCTGACTTTC. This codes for CASSLRQMANVLTF.

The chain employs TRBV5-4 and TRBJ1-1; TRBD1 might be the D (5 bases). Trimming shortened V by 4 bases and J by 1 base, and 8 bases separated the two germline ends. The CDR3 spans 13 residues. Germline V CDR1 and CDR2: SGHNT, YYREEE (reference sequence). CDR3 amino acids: CASSATGNTEAFF. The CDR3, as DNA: TGTGCCAGCAGCGCTACAGGGAACACTGAAGCTTTCTTT. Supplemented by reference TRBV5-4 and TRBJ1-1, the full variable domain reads ETGVTQSPTHLIKTRGQQVTLRCSSQSGHNTVSWYQQALGQGPQFIFQYYREEENGRGNFPPRFSGLQFPNYSSELNVNALELDDSALYLCASSATGNTEAFFGQGTRLTVV.

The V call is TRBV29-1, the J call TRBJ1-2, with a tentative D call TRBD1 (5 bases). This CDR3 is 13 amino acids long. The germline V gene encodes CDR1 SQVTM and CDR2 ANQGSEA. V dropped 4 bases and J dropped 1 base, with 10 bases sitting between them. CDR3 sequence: CSVGGDLNYGYTF. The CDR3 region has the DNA TGCAGCGTTGGTGGGGACCTTAACTATGGCTACACCTTC.

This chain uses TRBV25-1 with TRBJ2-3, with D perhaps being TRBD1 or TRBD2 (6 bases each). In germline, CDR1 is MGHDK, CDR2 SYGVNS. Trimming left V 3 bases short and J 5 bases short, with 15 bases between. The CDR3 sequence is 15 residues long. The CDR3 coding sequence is TGTGCCAGCAGTGATCCCAGGGGTAGCGGAGATACGCAGTATTTT. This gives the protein CASSDPRGSGDTQYF.

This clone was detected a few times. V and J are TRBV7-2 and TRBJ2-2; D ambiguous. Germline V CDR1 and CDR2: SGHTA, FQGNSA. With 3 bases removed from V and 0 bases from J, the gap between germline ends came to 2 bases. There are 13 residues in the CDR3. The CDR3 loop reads CASSFTNTGELFF. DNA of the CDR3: TGTGCCAGCAGCTTTACGAACACCGGGGAGCTGTTTTTT.

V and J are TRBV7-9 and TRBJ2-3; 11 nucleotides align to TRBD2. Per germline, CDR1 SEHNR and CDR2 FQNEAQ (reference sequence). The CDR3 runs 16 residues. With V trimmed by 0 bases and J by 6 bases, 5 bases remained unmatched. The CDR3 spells CASSLASGRAVDTQYF. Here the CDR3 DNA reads TGTGCCAGCAGCTTAGCTAGCGGGAGGGCCGTTGATACGCAGTATTTT.

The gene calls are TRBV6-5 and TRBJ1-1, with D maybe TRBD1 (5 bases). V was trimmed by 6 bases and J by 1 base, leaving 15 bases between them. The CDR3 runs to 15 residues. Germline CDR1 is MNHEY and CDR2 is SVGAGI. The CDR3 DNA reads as TGTGCCAGCAGCCCCCTAGGGCAGGGGAACACTGAAGCTTTCTTT. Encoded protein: CASSPLGQGNTEAFF.